Described below is a single T cell receptor (beta chain) sequence and its context. Its antigen is currently not known. Nothing much larger sits one base from this clone, and base qualities are not available. Trimming costs V 1 base and J 1 base, and their ends lie 16 bases apart. The CDR3 covers 17 residues, taking in both the cysteine and the phenylalanine. The sequence is cut down to CDR3 DNA, 51 bases in frame from base 1. The germline V gene (reference sequence) supplies CDR1 MNHEY and CDR2 SMNVEV. This sample is drawn from a study of brain T cells in children with intractable seizures (dated by TCRdb to the early 2020s). Looking at the study overall: Resected brain tissue from about 50 pediatric epilepsy surgery cases was initially screened for immune gene transcripts with a NanoString immunology panel. Among the approximately 12 selected surgery cases, pre-surgery blood was additionally sequenced for eight, leaving four cases with brain tissue only.

The time point label corresponds to: blood from clinic visit 5 months post-surgery; TSC patient then seizure free. The surgery cases that showed the highest brain T cell transcript signatures were chosen for TCR beta chain sequencing of brain tissue, and of blood when it was available. Patients had been treated with at least one anti-epileptic drug before surgery. The TCR-sequenced patients were children whose drug-resistant epilepsy was caused by tuberous sclerosis complex, focal cortical dysplasia, Rasmussen encephalitis or hemimegalencephaly. Bulk genomic DNA was extracted from unsorted brain tissue and whole blood with the Monarch genomic DNA purification kit. Overall study results and their limits: Viral specificity was inferred only from CDR3 sequence similarity, and patients' HCMV serostatus was unknown. Because sequencing depth was different between pre-surgery and post-surgery blood, clones absent from the pre-surgery sample may reflect undersampling.

The immunoSEQ assay was applied to genomic DNA to generate the TCR beta chain sequences. Regarding the original processing steps: Any CDR3 sequence that did not begin with the conserved framework cysteine at position 104 was removed by hand. To get clonality, the normalized Shannon's Diversity Index was subtracted from one, giving values from 0 (maximal diversity) to 1 (oligoclonal). Chi-squared comparison-of-proportions tests were used to check whether the frequency of the same CDR3 differed between samples, for example brain versus blood. Public clonotypes were found through immuneACCESS searches, while the VDJdb browser was used to judge similarity to known antiviral clonotypes. TCRdb's version of the immuneACCESS table is confined to in-frame rearrangements and falls short of the full clone set. An unresolved V gene accounts for under half of the shortfall where checked; the remainder is of unknown origin. D and trimming come from the DNA, and the V and J calls and clone size come from that table. The sample profile shows 340,000 or so clones; more than 85% of them were found once. In total, the top ten clones hold around 6% of the sample.

Here the sequenced sample was peripheral blood, taken around 5 months after surgery. The source is a boy under two years old with tuberous sclerosis and intractable seizures. The V gene is TRBV27 and the J gene is TRBJ2-5; perhaps TRBD1 is the D gene, with 6 bases matching. The DNA sequence is given as TGTGCCAGCAGTTTATTTTCCAGGACAGTGGGCCAAGAGACCCAGTACTTC. Translated, this is CASSLFSRTVGQETQYF.